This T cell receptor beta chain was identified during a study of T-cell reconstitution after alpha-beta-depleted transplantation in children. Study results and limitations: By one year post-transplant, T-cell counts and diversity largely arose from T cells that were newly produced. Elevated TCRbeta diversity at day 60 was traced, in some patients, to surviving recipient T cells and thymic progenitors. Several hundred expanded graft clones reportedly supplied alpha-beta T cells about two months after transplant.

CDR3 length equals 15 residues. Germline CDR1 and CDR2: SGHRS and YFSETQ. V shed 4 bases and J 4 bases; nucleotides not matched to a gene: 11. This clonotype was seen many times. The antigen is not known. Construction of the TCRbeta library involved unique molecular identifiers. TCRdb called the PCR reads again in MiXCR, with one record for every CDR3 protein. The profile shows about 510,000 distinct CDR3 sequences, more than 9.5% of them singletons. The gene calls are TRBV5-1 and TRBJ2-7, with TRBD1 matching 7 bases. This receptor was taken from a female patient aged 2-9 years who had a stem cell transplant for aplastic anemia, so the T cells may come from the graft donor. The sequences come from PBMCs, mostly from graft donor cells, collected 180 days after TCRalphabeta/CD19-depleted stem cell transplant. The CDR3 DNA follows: TGCGCCAGCAGCCTAGGGACAGCAAGAGATTACGAGCAGTACTTC. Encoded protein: CASSLGTARDYEQYF.